The 28 T cell receptor beta chains reported below all come from one sample, sequenced in a study of blood T cell repertoires in COVID-19. The table came from immunoSEQ multiplex PCR; TCRdb's copy has only in-frame clones and leaves some out. The sample consists of roughly 68,000 clones, roughly 80% of them appearing once. The sample taken for sequencing was peripheral blood. Source of these receptors: a man aged 55 to 70 with COVID-19, enrolled during active disease.

The V call is TRBV9, the J call TRBJ1-5; D unclear. The V gene's germline CDR1 is SGDLS and CDR2 YYNGEE. CDR3 size: 14 residues. V dropped 2 bases and J dropped 5 bases, with 11 bases sitting between them. The CDR3 DNA reads as TGTGCCAGCAGCGTGAGCTACGGGTATCAGCCCCAGCATTTT. It specifies CASSVSYGYQPQHF.

J is TRBJ1-1 and V is TRBV15; D gene unclear. V lost 0 bases and J lost 1, with 12 bases in between. Germline CDR1 LNHNV, CDR2 YYDKDF (reference sequence). The CDR3 loop spans 16 amino acids. This CDR3 is CATSRDGRRQNTEAFF. CDR3 DNA: TGTGCCACCAGCAGAGATGGGAGGAGACAGAACACTGAAGCTTTCTTT.

V gene TRBV11-2 combines with J gene TRBJ2-5; D remains ambiguous. The CDR3 sequence is 13 residues long. V lost 3 bases to trimming and J lost 5 bases, with 10 bases between them. Per germline, CDR1 SGHAT and CDR2 FQNNGV. The chain's CDR3 is CASSFRERETQYF. The CDR3 nucleotides read TGTGCCAGCAGCTTCCGAGAGAGGGAGACCCAGTACTTC.

The chain combines TRBV7-9 with TRBJ2-7, with TRBD2 identical over 8 bases. The CDR3 has 13 residues. J lost 6 bases, V lost 5 bases, and 6 bases had no gene match. Germline V lookup: CDR1 SEHNR, CDR2 FQNEAQ (reference sequence). The CDR3 spells CASSPPRGVEQYF. The CDR3 nucleotides read TGTGCCAGCAGCCCCCCGCGGGGGGTCGAGCAGTACTTC.

The CDR3 nucleotides are TGTGCCTGGAAGCCCTGGTGGCGCGGGAGTGGGGATACGCAGTATTTT. It translates to CAWKPWWRGSGDTQYF. The V call is TRBV30, the J call TRBJ2-3, with 7 bases fitting TRBD2. Trimming removed 4 bases from V and 6 bases from J; junction bases left unmatched: 16. The CDR3 has 16 amino acids. The germline CDR1 and CDR2 sequences are GTSNPN and SVGIG (reference sequence).

The chain employs TRBV7-9 and TRBJ2-7; 9 bases match TRBD2. Germline V gene data show CDR1 as SEHNR and CDR2 as FQNEAQ (reference sequence). CDR3 size: 13 residues. Trimming took 5 bases from V and 4 from J; bases not matched to a gene: 3. The CDR3 DNA reads TGTGCCAGCAGCGGCGGGGGGGCATACGAGCAGTACTTC. Residues: CASSGGGAYEQYF.

In its sample, this clone was seen a few times. Here the CDR3 reads CSVGQGADYGYTF. The DNA of the CDR3 is TGCAGCGTTGGACAGGGTGCTGACTATGGCTACACCTTC. The chain joins TRBV29-1 to TRBJ1-2, with TRBD1 matching 7 bases. V gave up 4 bases and J gave up 3 bases; unmatched junction bases: 5. Germline CDR1 and CDR2: SQVTM and ANQGSEA. CDR3 length: 13 amino acids.

The chain couples TRBV5-1 to TRBJ2-2, with D possibly being TRBD1 (5 bases). Per the germline V gene, CDR1 is SGHRS and CDR2 is YFSETQ. CDR3 size: 16 residues. Trimming took off 1 base at V and 1 base at J, with 11 bases between the two ends. The CDR3 DNA is TGCGCCAGCAGCTTGTTCCCCACAGGGAACACCGGGGAGCTGTTTTTT. Its protein product is CASSLFPTGNTGELFF.

By sample fraction, this clone is medium-sized. The chain has TRBV5-4 and TRBJ2-3; 11 positions agree with TRBD2. Trimming removed 0 bases from V and 6 bases from J; junction bases left unmatched: 6. CDR3 length: 16 amino acids. Germline CDR1 and CDR2: SGHNT and YYREEE (reference sequence). In DNA, the CDR3 is TGTGCCAGCAGCTTGGAGGGACTAGCGGCCTGGGATACGCAGTATTTT. Translating it yields CASSLEGLAAWDTQYF.

This clone was seen just once. The V and J genes are TRBV11-2 and TRBJ2-5, with D maybe TRBD2 (5 bases). The V gene's germline CDR1 is SGHAT and CDR2 FQNNGV. Trimming shortened V by 5 bases and J by 7 bases, and 14 bases separated the two germline ends. This CDR3 region has 13 residues. CDR3 protein: CASSVPDWLTQYF. DNA of the CDR3: TGTGCCAGCAGCGTACCGGACTGGTTGACCCAGTACTTC.

This chain joins TRBV24-1 and TRBJ1-6; TRBD1 aligns across 7 bases. Germline lookup yields CDR1 KGHDR and CDR2 SFDVKD. V lost 4 bases, J lost 10 bases, and 6 bases stayed unmatched. The CDR3 loop spans 14 amino acids. This CDR3 is CATSEHRQGSPLHF. The CDR3 coding sequence is TGTGCCACCAGTGAACACCGACAGGGCTCACCCCTCCACTTT.

The chain combines TRBV30 with TRBJ2-7; 10 bases match TRBD1. V lost 2 bases to trimming and J lost 2 bases; unmatched junction nucleotides: 3. This CDR3 spans 14 amino acids. CDR1 and CDR2 from the germline V gene are GTSNPN and SVGIG (reference sequence). The chain's CDR3 is CAWSKGTGAYEQYF. In DNA, the CDR3 is TGTGCCTGGAGTAAGGGGACAGGGGCCTACGAGCAGTACTTC.

The chain uses TRBV5-6 and TRBJ1-6; unclear D gene. The CDR3 is 14 amino acids. The V and J ends lost 2 bases and 6 bases respectively, with 9 bases between them. Germline loops: CDR1 SGHDT, CDR2 YYEEEE. The CDR3 coding sequence is TGTGCCAGCAGCTTTTGGGCAGCTAATTCACCCCTCCACTTT. It specifies CASSFWAANSPLHF.

This sequence joins TRBV24-1 and TRBJ2-7; TRBD2 is a possible D gene (5 bases). The CDR3 covers 13 residues. Germline-derived CDR1 and CDR2 are KGHDR and SFDVKD. Trimming removed 3 bases at V and 2 bases at J, with 7 bases between. The CDR3 DNA reads TGTGCCACCAGTGATCCCGGGGCCTACGAGCAGTACTTC. It codes for CATSDPGAYEQYF.

The rearrangement joins TRBV5-1 to TRBJ2-3; 9 bases map to TRBD1. Trimming at V came to 3 bases and at J to 6 bases, leaving 5 bases not matched to a gene. CDR3 length: 14 amino acids. CDR1 is SGHRS, CDR2 YFSETQ, per germline. DNA of the CDR3: TGCGCCAGCAGCTGGGGGACAGGGCCCGATACGCAGTATTTT. This sequence encodes CASSWGTGPDTQYF.

V is TRBV30 and J is TRBJ1-1; the D is unclear. Looked up from germline, CDR1 is GTSNPN and CDR2 is SVGIG (reference sequence). The CDR3 runs 13 residues. The V gene lost 2 bases and the J gene lost 1 base, with 8 bases spanning the gap. CDR3: CAWSRQRNTEAFF. The DNA of the CDR3 is TGTGCCTGGAGTAGGCAGCGGAACACTGAAGCTTTCTTT.

The rearrangement joins TRBV6-5 to TRBJ2-6; D not certain. This CDR3 is built from 12 residues. CDR1 is MNHEY and CDR2 is SVGAGI in the germline V gene. Trimming took off 10 bases at V and 4 bases at J, with 8 bases between the two ends. The CDR3 loop is CATSPGANVLTF. CDR3 DNA sequence: TGTGCCACCTCCCCCGGGGCCAACGTCCTGACTTTC.

This chain joins TRBV9 and TRBJ1-4; a weak D match, TRBD1 (6 bases). Germline V gives CDR1 SGDLS, CDR2 YYNGEE. Trimming pared 0 bases from V and 7 bases from J, leaving 13 bases between. The CDR3 covers 15 residues. The DNA of the CDR3 is TGTGCCAGCAGCGTAGAGGGACAATTAGGTGAAAAACTGTTTTTT. This gives the protein CASSVEGQLGEKLFF.

J is TRBJ2-5 and V is TRBV6-6; possibly TRBD2 for D (6 bases). The length of the CDR3 is 13 residues. The germline V gene encodes CDR1 MNHNY and CDR2 SVGAGI (reference sequence). The V end lost 5 bases, the J end lost 3 bases, and 10 bases lay between the germline ends. The CDR3 DNA follows: TGTGCCAGCAGTCCATGGGGGGAAGAGACCCAGTACTTC. Its protein is CASSPWGEETQYF.

There are many counts of this clone. V is TRBV6-4 and J is TRBJ2-3; a possible D gene is TRBD1 (5 bases). V was cut by 2 bases and J by 6 bases, with 15 bases left in between. In germline, CDR1 is MRHNA, CDR2 SNTAGT. The CDR3 is 15 amino acids. The CDR3 sequence is CASSDRGGTTDTQYF. In DNA form, the CDR3 reads TGTGCCAGCAGTGACAGGGGCGGAACCACGGATACGCAGTATTTT.

The chain employs TRBV3-1 (or the pseudogene TRBV3-2) and TRBJ2-7, with 9 bases identical to TRBD2. Germline CDR1 LGHDT, CDR2 YNNKEL (reference sequence). J was trimmed by 6 bases and V by 4 bases; bases with no gene match: 10. The CDR3 has 15 residues. The CDR3 region is CASSRLAGALREQYF. The CDR3 coding sequence is TGTGCCAGCAGCCGATTAGCGGGAGCATTACGCGAGCAGTACTTC.

The chain recombines TRBV19 with TRBJ1-2; 9 bases match TRBD1. CDR3 length equals 13 residues. Trimming took 9 bases from V and 6 from J; bases not matched to a gene: 8. Germline CDR1 and CDR2: LNHDA and SQIVND (reference sequence). CDR3 DNA sequence: TGTGCCAGCGATACCGGGACAGGGAATGGCTACACCTTC. It yields the protein CASDTGTGNGYTF. The full variable domain, in which reference TRBV19 and TRBJ1-2 provide the parts outside the CDR3, is DGGITQSPKYLFRKEGQNVTLSCEQNLNHDAMYWYRQDPGQGLRLIYYSQIVNDFQKGDIAEGYSVSREKKESFPLTVTSAQKNPTAFYLCASDTGTGNGYTFGSGTRLTVV.

This CDR3 reads CASSSTDRETGELFF. The CDR3 nucleotides read TGTGCCAGCAGCTCTACGGACAGGGAAACCGGGGAGCTGTTTTTT. This chain uses TRBV5-5 with TRBJ2-2; 8 bases are a match to TRBD1. This CDR3 region has 15 residues. The germline gives CDR1 SGHKS, CDR2 YYEKEE (reference sequence). J lost 5 bases, V lost 3 bases, and 6 bases had no gene match.

This chain links TRBV3-1 (or the pseudogene TRBV3-2) with TRBJ2-1, with a weak D call TRBD2 (6 bases). The CDR3 contains 14 residues. V dropped 4 bases and J dropped 5 bases, with 12 bases sitting between them. Germline V gene data show CDR1 as LGHDT and CDR2 as YNNKEL (reference sequence). CDR3 protein: CASSPRLANNEQFF. For the CDR3, the DNA is TGTGCCAGCAGCCCTAGGCTAGCGAACAATGAGCAGTTCTTC.

Notes on this clone: One junction end does not reproduce the germline sequence, and a read error may be involved. The chain combines TRBV6-1 with TRBJ1-5; maybe TRBD1 (5 bases). The CDR3 is 18 residues long. CDR1 is MNHNS, CDR2 SASEGT, per germline. In DNA, the CDR3 is TGTGCCAGCAGTGAATGGATCCTGGGGCCTGCTAGCGATCAGCCCCAGCATTTT. As protein: CASSEWILGPASDQPQHF.

The chain couples TRBV29-1 to TRBJ2-7; 7 bases are shared with TRBD1. CDR1 and CDR2 from the germline V gene are SQVTM and ANQGSEA. Unmatched junction bases numbered 5, after V lost 0 bases and J lost 12 bases. The CDR3 consists of 11 residues. The CDR3 protein is CSVEDRGKTYF. The DNA for the CDR3 is TGCAGCGTTGAAGACAGGGGGAAAACGTACTTC.

This clone was seen once. The CDR3 sequence is CASSLFFQTGGYEQYF. CDR3 DNA: TGCGCCAGCAGCTTGTTTTTTCAAACAGGGGGCTACGAGCAGTACTTC. This chain connects TRBV5-1 to TRBJ2-7; 8 bases are shared with TRBD1. V shed 1 base, J shed 3 bases, and the junction held 9 bases outside the gene matches. CDR1 and CDR2 from the germline V gene are SGHRS and YFSETQ. This CDR3 comprises 16 residues. Together with reference TRBV5-1 and TRBJ2-7, the CDR3 gives the full variable domain: KAGVTQTPRYLIKTRGQQVTLSCSPISGHRSVSWYQQTPGQGLQFLFEYFSETQRNKGNFPGRFSGRQFSNSRSEMNVSTLELGDSALYLCASSLFFQTGGYEQYFGPGTRLTVT.

The genes are TRBV2 and TRBJ2-3; 8 positions match TRBD2. Trimming cost V 9 bases and J 6 bases; bases outside gene matches: 11. The CDR3 is made up of 14 amino acids. Germline-derived CDR1 and CDR2 are SNHLY and FYNNEI. The CDR3 nucleotides read TGTGCCAGTCAGGATAGCGGGGAAGGGGATACGCAGTATTTT. Residues: CASQDSGEGDTQYF.